The present T cell receptor beta chain was sequenced within a study of OX40 agonist ivuxolimab in advanced cancers. Points from the study as a whole: Normalized expansion of T-cell clones was also low for some nonresponders.

Remarks on this clone: The target antigen is unknown.

The protocol was immunoSEQ multiplex PCR, while the TCRdb copy is restricted to in-frame clones and leaves out a portion. The sample includes tens of thousands of clones, 75% to 90% of them seen just once. The V gene's germline CDR1 is SGHNT and CDR2 YENEEA. The CDR3 spans 16 residues. V shed 5 bases and J 3 bases; nucleotides not matched to a gene: 6. The TCR originated in an adult with an advanced solid tumor such as melanoma, head and neck, liver or kidney cancer. The chain employs TRBV11-3 and TRBJ2-3; 12 bases fit TRBD2. The sequencing used CD4+ or CD8+ T cells sorted from blood, collected in a trial of the OX40 agonist ivuxolimab. CDR3 residues: CASSPSLAGGTDTQYF. In nucleotides, the CDR3 is TGTGCCAGCAGCCCCAGCCTAGCGGGAGGGACAGATACGCAGTATTTT.